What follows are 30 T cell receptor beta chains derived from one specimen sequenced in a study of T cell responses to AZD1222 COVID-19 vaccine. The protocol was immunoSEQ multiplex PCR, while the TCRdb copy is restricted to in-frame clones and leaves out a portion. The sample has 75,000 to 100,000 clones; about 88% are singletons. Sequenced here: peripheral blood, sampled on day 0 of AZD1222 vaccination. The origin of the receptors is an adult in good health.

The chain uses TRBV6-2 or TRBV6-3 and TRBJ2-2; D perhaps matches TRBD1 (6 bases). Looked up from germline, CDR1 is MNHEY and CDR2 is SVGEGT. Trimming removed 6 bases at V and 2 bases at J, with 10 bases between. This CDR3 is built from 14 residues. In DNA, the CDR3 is TGTGCCAGCAGGTACAGGGCCAACACCGGGGAGCTGTTTTTT. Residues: CASRYRANTGELFF.

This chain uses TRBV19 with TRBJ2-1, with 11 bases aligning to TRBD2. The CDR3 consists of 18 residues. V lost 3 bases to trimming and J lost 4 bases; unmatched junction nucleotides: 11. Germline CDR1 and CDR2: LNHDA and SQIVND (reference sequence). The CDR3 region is CASSMDQTSGDFYNEQFF. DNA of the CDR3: TGTGCCAGTAGTATGGATCAGACTAGCGGGGACTTTTACAATGAGCAGTTCTTC. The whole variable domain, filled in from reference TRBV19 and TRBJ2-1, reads DGGITQSPKYLFRKEGQNVTLSCEQNLNHDAMYWYRQDPGQGLRLIYYSQIVNDFQKGDIAEGYSVSREKKESFPLTVTSAQKNPTAFYLCASSMDQTSGDFYNEQFFGPGTRLTVL.

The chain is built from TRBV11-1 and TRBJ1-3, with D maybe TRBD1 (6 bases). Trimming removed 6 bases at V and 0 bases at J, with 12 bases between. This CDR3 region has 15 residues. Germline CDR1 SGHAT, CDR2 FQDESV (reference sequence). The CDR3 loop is CASSLDRLSGNTIYF. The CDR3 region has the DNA TGTGCCAGCAGTTTGGACAGACTCTCTGGAAACACCATATATTTT.

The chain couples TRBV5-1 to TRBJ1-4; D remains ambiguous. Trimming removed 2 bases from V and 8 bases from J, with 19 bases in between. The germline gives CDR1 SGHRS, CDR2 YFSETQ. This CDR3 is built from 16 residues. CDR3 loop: CASSFSHNPREEKLFF. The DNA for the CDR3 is TGCGCCAGCAGCTTTTCCCACAATCCCCGCGAAGAAAAACTGTTTTTT.

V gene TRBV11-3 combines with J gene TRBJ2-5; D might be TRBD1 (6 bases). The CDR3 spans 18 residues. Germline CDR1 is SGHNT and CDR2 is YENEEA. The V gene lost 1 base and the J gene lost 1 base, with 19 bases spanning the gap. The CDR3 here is CASSLGTRPGHLQETQYF. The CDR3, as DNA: TGTGCCAGCAGCTTAGGAACCCGTCCGGGACACCTCCAAGAGACCCAGTACTTC.

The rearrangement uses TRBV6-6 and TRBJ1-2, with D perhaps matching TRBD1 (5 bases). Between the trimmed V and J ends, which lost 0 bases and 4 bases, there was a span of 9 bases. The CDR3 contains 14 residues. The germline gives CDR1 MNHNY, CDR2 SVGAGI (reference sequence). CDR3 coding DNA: TGTGCCAGCAGTTACTCGACCGGGGGCTATGGCTACACCTTC. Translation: CASSYSTGGYGYTF.

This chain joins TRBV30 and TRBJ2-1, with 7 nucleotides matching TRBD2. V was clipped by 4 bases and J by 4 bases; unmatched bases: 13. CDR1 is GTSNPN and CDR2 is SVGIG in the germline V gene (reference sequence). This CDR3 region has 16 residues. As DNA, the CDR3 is TGTGCCTGGACCCCCCCCGGGCTAGCGGTTTACAATGAGCAGTTCTTC. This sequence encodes CAWTPPGLAVYNEQFF.

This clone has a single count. The CDR3 DNA sequence: TGCGCCAGCAGCCAGGGGAATAACAGGGTCGCTTTCTTT. This gives the protein CASSQGNNRVAFF. V gene TRBV5-1 combines with J gene TRBJ1-1, with D tentatively TRBD1 (6 bases). Germline-derived CDR1 and CDR2 are SGHRS and YFSETQ. V lost 4 bases and J lost 11, with 18 bases in between. The CDR3 length is 13 residues.

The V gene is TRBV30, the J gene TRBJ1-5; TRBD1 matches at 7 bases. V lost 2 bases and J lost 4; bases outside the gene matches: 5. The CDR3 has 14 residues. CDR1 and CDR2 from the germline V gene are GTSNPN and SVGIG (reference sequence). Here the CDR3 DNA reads TGTGCCTGGAGTCTCGGGACAGATAATCAGCCCCAGCATTTT. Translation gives CAWSLGTDNQPQHF.

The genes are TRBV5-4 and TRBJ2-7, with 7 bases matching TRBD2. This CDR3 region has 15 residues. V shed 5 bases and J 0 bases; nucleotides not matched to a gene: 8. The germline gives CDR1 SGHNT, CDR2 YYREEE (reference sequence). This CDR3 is CASRTAGGSSYEQYF. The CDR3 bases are TGTGCCAGCAGAACCGCCGGGGGGAGCTCCTACGAGCAGTACTTC.

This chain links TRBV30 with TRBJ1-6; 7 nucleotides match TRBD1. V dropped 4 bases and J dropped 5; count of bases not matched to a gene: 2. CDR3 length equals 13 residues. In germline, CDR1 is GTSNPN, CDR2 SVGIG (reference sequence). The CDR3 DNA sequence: TGTGCCTGGACGGGACAGAATAATTCACCCCTCCACTTT. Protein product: CAWTGQNNSPLHF.

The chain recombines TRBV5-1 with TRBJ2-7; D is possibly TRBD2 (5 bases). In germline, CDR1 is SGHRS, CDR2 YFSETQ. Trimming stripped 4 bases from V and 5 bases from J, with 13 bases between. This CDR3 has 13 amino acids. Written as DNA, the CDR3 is TGCGCCAGCAGCCCGGGATTTGGGAACGAGCAGTACTTC. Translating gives CASSPGFGNEQYF.

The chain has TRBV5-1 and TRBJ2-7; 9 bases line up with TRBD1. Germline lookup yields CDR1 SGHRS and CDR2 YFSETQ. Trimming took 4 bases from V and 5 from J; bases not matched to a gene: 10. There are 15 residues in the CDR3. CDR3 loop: CASSPSGTGYDEQYF. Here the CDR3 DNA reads TGCGCCAGCAGCCCGTCCGGGACAGGGTATGACGAGCAGTACTTC.

Here the CDR3 reads CASSLVLGTGGAEQYF. Here the CDR3 DNA reads TGTGCCAGCAGCTTAGTTTTAGGGACAGGGGGGGCCGAGCAGTACTTC. The chain couples TRBV7-2 to TRBJ2-7; TRBD1 aligns across 11 bases. The V and J ends lost 1 base and 6 bases, in that order; junction bases with no gene match: 8. Germline CDR1 and CDR2: SGHTA and FQGNSA. CDR3 length: 16 residues.

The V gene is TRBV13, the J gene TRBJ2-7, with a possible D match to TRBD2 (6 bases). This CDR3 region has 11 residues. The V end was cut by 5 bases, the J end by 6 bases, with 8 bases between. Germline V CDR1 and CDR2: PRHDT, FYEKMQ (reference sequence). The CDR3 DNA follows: TGTGCCAGCAGCCTTAGCGGCGAGCAGTACTTC. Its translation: CASSLSGEQYF.

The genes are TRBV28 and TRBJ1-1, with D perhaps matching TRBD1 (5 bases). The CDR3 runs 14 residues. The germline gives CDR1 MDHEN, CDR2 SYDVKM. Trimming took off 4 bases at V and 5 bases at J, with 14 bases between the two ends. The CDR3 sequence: CASSSAGTRTEAFF. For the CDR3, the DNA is TGTGCCAGCAGTTCAGCAGGGACGCGGACTGAAGCTTTCTTT.

CDR3 residues: CASSPQGIVTGELFF. The CDR3 DNA reads TGTGCCAGCAGTCCACAGGGGATAGTTACCGGGGAGCTGTTTTTT. The J gene is TRBJ2-2, the V gene TRBV27, with 7 bases lining up with TRBD1. V shed 5 bases and J 5 bases; nucleotides not matched to a gene: 8. The CDR3 sequence is 15 residues long. Germline CDR1 and CDR2: MNHEY and SMNVEV (reference sequence).

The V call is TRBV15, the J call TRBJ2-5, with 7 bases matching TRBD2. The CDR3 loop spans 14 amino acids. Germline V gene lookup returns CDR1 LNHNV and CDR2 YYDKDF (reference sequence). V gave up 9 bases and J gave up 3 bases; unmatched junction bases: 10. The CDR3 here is CATRAGEKKETQYF. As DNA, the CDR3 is TGTGCCACTAGGGCGGGAGAAAAAAAAGAGACCCAGTACTTC.

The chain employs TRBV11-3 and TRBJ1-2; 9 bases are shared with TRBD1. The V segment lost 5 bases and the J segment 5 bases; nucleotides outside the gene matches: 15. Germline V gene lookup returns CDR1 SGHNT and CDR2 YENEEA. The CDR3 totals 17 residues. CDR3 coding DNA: TGTGCCAGCAGCCCAGGACAGGGGACCCCCCTCCGGTATGGCTACACCTTC. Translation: CASSPGQGTPLRYGYTF.

Here the CDR3 DNA reads TGTGCCATCAGTGAGTCGATGGCTATCGGGGAGCTGTTTTTT. This encodes CAISESMAIGELFF. J is TRBJ2-2 and V is TRBV10-3; the D is unclear. Deletions cut 0 bases from V and 7 bases from J, with 9 bases between. Germline CDR1 is ENHRY and CDR2 is SYGVKD. The CDR3 has 14 amino acids.

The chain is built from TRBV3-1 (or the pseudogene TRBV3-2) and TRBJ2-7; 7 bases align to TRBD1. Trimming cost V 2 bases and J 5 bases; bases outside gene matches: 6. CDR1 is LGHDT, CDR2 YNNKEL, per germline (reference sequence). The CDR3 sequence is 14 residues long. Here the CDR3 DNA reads TGTGCCAGCAGCCAATGGGGACAGCTCCACGAGCAGTACTTC. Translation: CASSQWGQLHEQYF.

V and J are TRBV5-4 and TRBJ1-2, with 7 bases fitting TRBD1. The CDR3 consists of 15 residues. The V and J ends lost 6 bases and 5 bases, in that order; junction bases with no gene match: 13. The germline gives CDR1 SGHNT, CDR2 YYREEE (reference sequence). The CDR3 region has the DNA TGTGCCAGCACCGAACAGCGGACAGGCAGATATGGCTACACCTTC. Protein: CASTEQRTGRYGYTF. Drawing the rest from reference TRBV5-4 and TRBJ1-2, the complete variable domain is ETGVTQSPTHLIKTRGQQVTLRCSSQSGHNTVSWYQQALGQGPQFIFQYYREEENGRGNFPPRFSGLQFPNYSSELNVNALELDDSALYLCASTEQRTGRYGYTFGSGTRLTVV.

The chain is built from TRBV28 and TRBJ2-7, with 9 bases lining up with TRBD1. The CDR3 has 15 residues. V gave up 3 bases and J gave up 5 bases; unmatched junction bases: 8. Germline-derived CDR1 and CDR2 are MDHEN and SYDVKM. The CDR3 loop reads CASSFPGTGSDEQYF. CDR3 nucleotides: TGTGCCAGCAGTTTCCCCGGGACAGGGTCCGACGAGCAGTACTTC.

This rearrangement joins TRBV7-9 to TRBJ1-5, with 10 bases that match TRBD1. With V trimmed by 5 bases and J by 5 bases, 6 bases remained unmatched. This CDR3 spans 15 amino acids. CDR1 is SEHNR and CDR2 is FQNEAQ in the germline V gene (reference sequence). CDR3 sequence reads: CASSPAGTGDQPQHF. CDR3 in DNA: TGTGCCAGCAGCCCCGCCGGGACAGGGGATCAGCCCCAGCATTTT.

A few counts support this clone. CDR3 amino acids: CASSERQGNQPQHF. The CDR3 DNA reads TGTGCCAGCAGTGAGAGGCAGGGGAATCAGCCCCAGCATTTT. The rearrangement links TRBV6-1 to TRBJ1-5; perhaps TRBD1 as D (6 bases). Germline values: CDR1 MNHNS, CDR2 SASEGT. Trimming took off 3 bases at V and 4 bases at J, with 10 bases between the two ends. The CDR3 runs 14 residues.

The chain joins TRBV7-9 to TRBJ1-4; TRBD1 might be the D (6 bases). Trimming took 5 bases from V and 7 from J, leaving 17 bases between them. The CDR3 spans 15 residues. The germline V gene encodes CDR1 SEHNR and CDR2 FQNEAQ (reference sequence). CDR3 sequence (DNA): TGTGCCAGCAGCACCGCGGGGGGGCAGGGTGAAAAACTGTTTTTT. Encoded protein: CASSTAGGQGEKLFF.

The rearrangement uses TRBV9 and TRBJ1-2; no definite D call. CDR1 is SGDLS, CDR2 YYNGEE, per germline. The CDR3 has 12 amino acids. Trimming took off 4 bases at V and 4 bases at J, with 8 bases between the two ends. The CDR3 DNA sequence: TGTGCCAGCAGCAATCCGGCCTATGGCTACACCTTC. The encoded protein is CASSNPAYGYTF.

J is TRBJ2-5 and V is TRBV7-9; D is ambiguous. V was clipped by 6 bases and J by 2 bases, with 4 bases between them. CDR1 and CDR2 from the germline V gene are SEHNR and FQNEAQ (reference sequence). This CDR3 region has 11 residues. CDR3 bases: TGTGCCAGCAGTCATCAAGAGACCCAGTACTTC. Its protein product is CASSHQETQYF. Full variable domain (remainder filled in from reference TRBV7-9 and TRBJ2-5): DTGVSQNPRHKITKRGQNVTFRCDPISEHNRLYWYRQTLGQGPEFLTYFQNEAQLEKSRLLSDRFSAERPKGSFSTLEIQRTEQGDSAMYLCASSHQETQYFGPGTRLLVL.

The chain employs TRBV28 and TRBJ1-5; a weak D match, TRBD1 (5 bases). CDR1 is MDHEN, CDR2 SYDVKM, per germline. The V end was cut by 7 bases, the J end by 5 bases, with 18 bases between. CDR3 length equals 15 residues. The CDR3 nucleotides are TGTGCCAGCACTTTGGGGGGGGTGTTCTATCAGCCCCAGCATTTT. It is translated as CASTLGGVFYQPQHF.

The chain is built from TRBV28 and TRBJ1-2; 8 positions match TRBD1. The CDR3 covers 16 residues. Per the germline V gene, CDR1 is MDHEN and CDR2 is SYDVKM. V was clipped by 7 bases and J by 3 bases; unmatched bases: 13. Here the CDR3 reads CASTPTRGLFDYGYTF. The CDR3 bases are TGTGCCAGCACCCCTACCAGGGGGCTTTTCGACTATGGCTACACCTTC.